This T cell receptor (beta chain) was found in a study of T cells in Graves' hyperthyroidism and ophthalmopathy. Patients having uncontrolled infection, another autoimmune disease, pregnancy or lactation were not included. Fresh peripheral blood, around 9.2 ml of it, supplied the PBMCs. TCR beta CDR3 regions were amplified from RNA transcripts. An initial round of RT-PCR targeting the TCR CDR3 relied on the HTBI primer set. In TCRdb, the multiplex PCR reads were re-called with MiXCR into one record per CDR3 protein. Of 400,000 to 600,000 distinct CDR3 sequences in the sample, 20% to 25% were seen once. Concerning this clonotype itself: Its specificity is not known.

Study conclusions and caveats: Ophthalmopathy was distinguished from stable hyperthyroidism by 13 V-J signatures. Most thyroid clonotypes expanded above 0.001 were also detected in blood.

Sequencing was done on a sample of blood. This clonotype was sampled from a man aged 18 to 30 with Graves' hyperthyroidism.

CDR3 coding DNA: TGTGCCAGCAGGTACCTTTCGGTTTCACCCCTCCACTTT. It codes for CASRYLSVSPLHF. This chain joins TRBV12-3 or TRBV12-4 and TRBJ1-6; D is ambiguous. Trimming took 6 bases from V and 9 from J, leaving 12 bases between them. The CDR3 loop spans 13 amino acids.